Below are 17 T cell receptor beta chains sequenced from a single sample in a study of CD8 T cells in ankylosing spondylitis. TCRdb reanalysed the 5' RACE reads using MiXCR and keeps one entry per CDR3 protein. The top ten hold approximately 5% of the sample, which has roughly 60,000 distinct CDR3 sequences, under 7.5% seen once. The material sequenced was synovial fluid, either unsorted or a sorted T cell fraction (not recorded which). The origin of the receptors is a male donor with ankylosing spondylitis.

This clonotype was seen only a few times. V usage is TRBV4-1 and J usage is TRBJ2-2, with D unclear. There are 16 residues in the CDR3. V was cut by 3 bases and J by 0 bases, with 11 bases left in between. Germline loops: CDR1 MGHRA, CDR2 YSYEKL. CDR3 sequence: CASSQETQANTGELFF. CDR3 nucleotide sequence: TGCGCCAGCAGCCAGGAGACCCAAGCGAACACCGGGGAGCTGTTTTTT.

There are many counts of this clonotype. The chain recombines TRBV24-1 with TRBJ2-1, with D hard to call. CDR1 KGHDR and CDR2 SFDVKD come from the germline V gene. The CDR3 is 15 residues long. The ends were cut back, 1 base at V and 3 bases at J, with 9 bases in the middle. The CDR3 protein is CATSDFAEDYNEQFF. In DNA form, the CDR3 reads TGTGCCACCAGTGATTTTGCCGAGGACTACAATGAGCAGTTCTTC.

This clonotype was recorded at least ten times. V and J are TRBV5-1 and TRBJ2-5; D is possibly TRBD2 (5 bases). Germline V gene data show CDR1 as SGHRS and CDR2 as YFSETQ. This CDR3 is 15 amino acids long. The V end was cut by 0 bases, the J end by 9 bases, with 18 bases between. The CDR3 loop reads CASSLDGSSGGSQYF. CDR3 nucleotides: TGCGCCAGCAGCTTGGATGGATCCAGCGGCGGGTCCCAGTACTTC.

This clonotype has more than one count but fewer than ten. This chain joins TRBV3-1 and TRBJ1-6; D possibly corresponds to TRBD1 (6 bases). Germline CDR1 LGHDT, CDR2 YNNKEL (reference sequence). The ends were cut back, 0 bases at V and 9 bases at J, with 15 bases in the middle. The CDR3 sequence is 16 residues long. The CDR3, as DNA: TGTGCCAGCAGCCAAGATCCTACAGGGAGCGGTTCACCCCTCCACTTT. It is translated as CASSQDPTGSGSPLHF.

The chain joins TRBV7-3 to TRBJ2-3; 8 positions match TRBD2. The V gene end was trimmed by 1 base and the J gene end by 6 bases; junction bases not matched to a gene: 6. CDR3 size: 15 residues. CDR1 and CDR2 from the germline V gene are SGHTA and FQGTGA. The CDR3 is CASSLNPAGADTQYF. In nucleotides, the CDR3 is TGTGCCAGCAGCTTAAATCCAGCGGGAGCCGATACGCAGTATTTT.

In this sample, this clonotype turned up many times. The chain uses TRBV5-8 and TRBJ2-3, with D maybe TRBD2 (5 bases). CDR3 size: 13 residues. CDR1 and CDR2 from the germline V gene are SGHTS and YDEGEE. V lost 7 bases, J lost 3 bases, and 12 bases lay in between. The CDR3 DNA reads TGTGCCAGCCGCCTCTCGGGAACAGATACGCAGTATTTT. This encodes CASRLSGTDTQYF.

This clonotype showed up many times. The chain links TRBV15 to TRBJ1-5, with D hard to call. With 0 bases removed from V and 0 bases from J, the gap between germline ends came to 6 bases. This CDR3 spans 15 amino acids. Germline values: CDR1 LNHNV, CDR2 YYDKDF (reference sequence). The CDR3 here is CATSRDRLSNQPQHF. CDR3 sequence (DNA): TGTGCCACCAGCAGAGATCGACTTAGCAATCAGCCCCAGCATTTT.

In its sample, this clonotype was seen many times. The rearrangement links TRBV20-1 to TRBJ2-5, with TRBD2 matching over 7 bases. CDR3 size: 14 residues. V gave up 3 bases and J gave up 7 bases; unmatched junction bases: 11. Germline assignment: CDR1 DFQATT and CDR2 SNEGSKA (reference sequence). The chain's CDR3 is CSARDFAGVGTQYF. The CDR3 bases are TGCAGTGCTAGGGACTTCGCGGGGGTAGGGACCCAGTACTTC.

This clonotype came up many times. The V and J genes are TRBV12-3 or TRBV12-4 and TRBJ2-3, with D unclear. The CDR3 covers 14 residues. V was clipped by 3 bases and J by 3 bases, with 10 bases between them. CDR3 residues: CASSLNDPTDTQYF. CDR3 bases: TGTGCCAGCAGTTTGAACGACCCTACAGATACGCAGTATTTT.

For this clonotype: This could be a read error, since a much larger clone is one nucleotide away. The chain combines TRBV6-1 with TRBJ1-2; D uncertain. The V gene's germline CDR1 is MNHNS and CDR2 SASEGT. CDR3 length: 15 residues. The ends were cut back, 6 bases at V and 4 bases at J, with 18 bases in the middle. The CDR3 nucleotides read TGTGCCAGCAGGCCCGGGTCAGATCGGGGCTATGGCTACACCTTC. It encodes CASRPGSDRGYGYTF.

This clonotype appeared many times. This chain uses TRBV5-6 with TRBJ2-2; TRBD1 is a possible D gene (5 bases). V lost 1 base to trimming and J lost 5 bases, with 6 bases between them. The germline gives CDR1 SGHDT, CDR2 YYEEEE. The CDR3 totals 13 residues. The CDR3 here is CASSLPGTGELFF. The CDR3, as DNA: TGTGCCAGCAGCTTGCCAGGGACCGGGGAGCTGTTTTTT.

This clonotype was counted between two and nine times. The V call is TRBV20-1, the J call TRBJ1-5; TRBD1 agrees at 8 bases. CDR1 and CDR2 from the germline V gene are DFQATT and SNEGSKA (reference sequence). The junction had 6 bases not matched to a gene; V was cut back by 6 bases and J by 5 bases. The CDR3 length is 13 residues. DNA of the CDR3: TGCAGTGCGATCAGGGGGCGGGATCAGCCCCAGCATTTT. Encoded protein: CSAIRGRDQPQHF.

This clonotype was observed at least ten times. The CDR3 here is CSASETGNSNQPQHF. In DNA, the CDR3 is TGCAGTGCTAGCGAGACAGGGAATAGCAATCAGCCCCAGCATTTT. This chain connects TRBV20-1 to TRBJ1-5, with TRBD1 identical over 7 bases. This CDR3 region has 15 residues. Looked up from germline, CDR1 is DFQATT and CDR2 is SNEGSKA (reference sequence). The ends lost 3 bases at V and 0 bases at J; junction bases unmatched: 5.

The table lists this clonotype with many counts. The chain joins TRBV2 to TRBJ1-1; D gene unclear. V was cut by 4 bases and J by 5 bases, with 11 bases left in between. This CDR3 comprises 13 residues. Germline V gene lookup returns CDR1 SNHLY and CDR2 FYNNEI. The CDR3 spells CASSGEWTTEAFF. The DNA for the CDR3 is TGTGCCAGCAGTGGAGAGTGGACGACTGAAGCTTTCTTT. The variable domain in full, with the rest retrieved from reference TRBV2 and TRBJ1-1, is EPEVTQTPSHQVTQMGQEVILRCVPISNHLYFYWYRQILGQKVEFLVSFYNNEISEKSEIFDDQFSVERPDGSNFTLKIRSTKLEDSAMYFCASSGEWTTEAFFGQGTRLTVV.

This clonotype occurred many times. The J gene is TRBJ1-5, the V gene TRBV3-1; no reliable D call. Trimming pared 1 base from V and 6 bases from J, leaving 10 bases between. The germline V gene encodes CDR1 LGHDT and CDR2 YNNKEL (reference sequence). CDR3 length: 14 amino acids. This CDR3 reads CASSQAGAAQPQHF. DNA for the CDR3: TGTGCCAGCAGCCAAGCCGGTGCTGCTCAGCCCCAGCATTTT.

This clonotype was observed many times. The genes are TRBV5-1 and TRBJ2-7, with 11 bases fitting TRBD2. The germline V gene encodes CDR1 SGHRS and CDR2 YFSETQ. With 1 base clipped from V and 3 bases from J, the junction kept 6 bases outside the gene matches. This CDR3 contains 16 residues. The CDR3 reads CASSLTGTSGNYEQYF. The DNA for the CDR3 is TGCGCCAGCAGCTTGACCGGGACTAGCGGTAACTACGAGCAGTACTTC.

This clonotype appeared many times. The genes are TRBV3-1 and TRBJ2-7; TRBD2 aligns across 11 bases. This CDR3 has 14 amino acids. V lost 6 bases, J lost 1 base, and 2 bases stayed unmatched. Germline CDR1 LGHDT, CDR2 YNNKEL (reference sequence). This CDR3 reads CASRGTSGSYEQYF. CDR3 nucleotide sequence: TGTGCCAGCAGGGGGACTAGCGGATCCTACGAGCAGTACTTC.